These T cell receptor beta chains were read from a single sample in a study of T-cell reconstitution after alpha-beta-depleted transplantation in children. One entry per CDR3 protein results from TCRdb running MiXCR on the PCR reads. Of under 250,000 distinct CDR3 sequences listed, approximately 15% are singletons. Sequencing was performed on PBMCs, mostly from graft donor cells, taken 360 days after TCRalphabeta/CD19-depleted stem cell transplant. These receptors all come from a male patient aged 2 to 10 who had a stem cell transplant for acute lymphoblastic leukemia, so the T cells may come from the graft donor. Each CDR3 is given with its conserved first and last residue. The order of the fields is clone size, D gene, V gene, J gene, CDR3 DNA, CDR3 protein. D genes are given only for firm matches. The size of a clone is reported for some rows only, either as once, few or many, or as a class for expanded clones.

clone size: -; D gene: -; V gene: TRBV5-1; J gene: TRBJ2-2; CDR3 DNA: TGCGCCAGCAGCTTGGTGCAGCTAAACACCGGGGAGCTGTTTTTT; CDR3 protein: CASSLVQLNTGELFF
clone size: few; D gene: -; V gene: TRBV5-1; J gene: TRBJ2-7; CDR3 DNA: TGCGCCAGCAGCGAGTCCCCCTACGAGCAGTACTTC; CDR3 protein: CASSESPYEQYF
clone size: -; D gene: -; V gene: TRBV12-3/TRBV12-4; J gene: TRBJ2-4; CDR3 DNA: TGTGCCAGCACCGAGGGGGGCGGGGGATTAGCCAAAAACATTCAGTACTTC; CDR3 protein: CASTEGGGGLAKNIQYF
clone size: -; D gene: -; V gene: TRBV20-1; J gene: TRBJ2-3; CDR3 DNA: TGCAGTGCTAGTTTTAGCGCGCAGTATTTT; CDR3 protein: CSASFSAQYF
clone size: many; D gene: TRBD2; V gene: TRBV29-1; J gene: TRBJ2-7; CDR3 DNA: TGCAGCGTTTTAGCGGGGGGCAGAGAGCAGTACTTC; CDR3 protein: CSVLAGGREQYF
clone size: few; D gene: -; V gene: TRBV4-1; J gene: TRBJ1-2; CDR3 DNA: TGCGCCAGCAGCTGGAGGGGGGGCTACACCTTC; CDR3 protein: CASSWRGGYTF
clone size: few; D gene: TRBD1; V gene: TRBV29-1; J gene: TRBJ2-5; CDR3 DNA: TGCAGCGTTGGGGTTTTGAGGGGGCGGGAGACCCAGTACTTC; CDR3 protein: CSVGVLRGRETQYF
clone size: -; D gene: -; V gene: TRBV10-3; J gene: TRBJ2-5; CDR3 DNA: TGTGCCATCAGCCCCGGGACTTTCCAAGAGACCCAGTACTTC; CDR3 protein: CAISPGTFQETQYF
clone size: few; D gene: TRBD2; V gene: TRBV7-2; J gene: TRBJ2-7; CDR3 DNA: TGTGCCAGCAGTCGGGACTATGACACGTCCTACGAGCAGTACTTC; CDR3 protein: CASSRDYDTSYEQYF
clone size: few; D gene: TRBD1; V gene: TRBV11-2; J gene: TRBJ2-7; CDR3 DNA: TGTGCCAGCGGGTCCGGGACAGGGATGCTCGAGCAGTACTTC; CDR3 protein: CASGSGTGMLEQYF
clone size: many; D gene: -; V gene: TRBV4-3; J gene: TRBJ1-3; CDR3 DNA: TGCGCCAGCAGCCAAACATCTGGAAACACCATATATTTT; CDR3 protein: CASSQTSGNTIYF
clone size: -; D gene: -; V gene: TRBV9; J gene: TRBJ2-2; CDR3 DNA: TGTGCCAGCAGCGTTAAGGGTGCGAACACCGGGGAGCTGTTTTTT; CDR3 protein: CASSVKGANTGELFF
clone size: -; D gene: -; V gene: TRBV7-2; J gene: TRBJ2-7; CDR3 DNA: TGTGCCAGCAGCTTCGCGGGTCACACCTACGAGCAGTACTTC; CDR3 protein: CASSFAGHTYEQYF
clone size: many; D gene: -; V gene: TRBV7-9; J gene: TRBJ1-4; CDR3 DNA: TGTGCCAGCAGCTTAGCGCGAAGTGGTGGAAAACTGTTTTTT; CDR3 protein: CASSLARSGGKLFF
clone size: -; D gene: -; V gene: TRBV28; J gene: TRBJ1-2; CDR3 DNA: TGTGCCAGCAGTTCCGGGACGGAGGGAGGGATATATGGCTACACCTTC; CDR3 protein: CASSSGTEGGIYGYTF
clone size: few; D gene: -; V gene: TRBV5-1; J gene: TRBJ1-6; CDR3 DNA: TGCGCCAGCAGCTCACTACCCGGGACGGGTAATTCACCCCTCCACTTT; CDR3 protein: CASSSLPGTGNSPLHF
clone size: few; D gene: -; V gene: TRBV20-1; J gene: TRBJ1-2; CDR3 DNA: TGCAGTGCTCACACAGGGTGGAACTATGGCTACACCTTC; CDR3 protein: CSAHTGWNYGYTF
clone size: many; D gene: -; V gene: TRBV20-1; J gene: TRBJ2-1; CDR3 DNA: TGCAGTGCTAGTACAGGGAGGGATGAGCAGTTCTTC; CDR3 protein: CSASTGRDEQFF
clone size: few; D gene: -; V gene: TRBV29-1; J gene: TRBJ2-3; CDR3 DNA: TGCAGCGTTCGCCGGACAACGAACCCAGATACGCAGTATTTT; CDR3 protein: CSVRRTTNPDTQYF
clone size: few; D gene: -; V gene: TRBV7-2; J gene: TRBJ2-3; CDR3 DNA: TGTGCCAGCAGCCCCGGGGTTGCTGCAGATACGCAGTATTTT; CDR3 protein: CASSPGVAADTQYF
clone size: -; D gene: -; V gene: TRBV25-1; J gene: TRBJ2-7; CDR3 DNA: TGTGCCAGCAGTGAGGGGGACACCTACGAGCAGTACTTC; CDR3 protein: CASSEGDTYEQYF
clone size: few; D gene: -; V gene: TRBV29-1; J gene: TRBJ1-3; CDR3 DNA: TGCAGCGTTGCGGTGGCTGGAAACACCATATATTTT; CDR3 protein: CSVAVAGNTIYF
clone size: -; D gene: -; V gene: TRBV5-5; J gene: TRBJ2-7; CDR3 DNA: TGTGCCAGCAGCCTGACCCCCGGGGGTCCTAGTCACTCCTACGAGCAGTACTTC; CDR3 protein: CASSLTPGGPSHSYEQYF
clone size: many; D gene: -; V gene: TRBV14; J gene: TRBJ2-1; CDR3 DNA: TGTGCCAGCAGCCCGAAGATCAATGAGCAGTTCTTC; CDR3 protein: CASSPKINEQFF
clone size: few; D gene: -; V gene: TRBV10-3; J gene: TRBJ1-1; CDR3 DNA: TGTGCCATCAGTGAGACCAGGGTCACTGAAGCTTTCTTT; CDR3 protein: CAISETRVTEAFF
clone size: -; D gene: -; V gene: TRBV5-1; J gene: TRBJ2-7; CDR3 DNA: TGCGCCAGCAGCTTTGGTCCCGGGCTAGGTTCGTACGAGCAGTACTTC; CDR3 protein: CASSFGPGLGSYEQYF
clone size: -; D gene: TRBD1; V gene: TRBV4-3; J gene: TRBJ1-2; CDR3 DNA: TGCGCCAGCAGCCAAGGGACAGGGAAAGGCGATGGCTACACCTTC; CDR3 protein: CASSQGTGKGDGYTF
clone size: -; D gene: TRBD1; V gene: TRBV12-3/TRBV12-4; J gene: TRBJ2-5; CDR3 DNA: TGTGCCAGCAGTGGGCCGACAGGGCCAGAGACCCAGTACTTC; CDR3 protein: CASSGPTGPETQYF